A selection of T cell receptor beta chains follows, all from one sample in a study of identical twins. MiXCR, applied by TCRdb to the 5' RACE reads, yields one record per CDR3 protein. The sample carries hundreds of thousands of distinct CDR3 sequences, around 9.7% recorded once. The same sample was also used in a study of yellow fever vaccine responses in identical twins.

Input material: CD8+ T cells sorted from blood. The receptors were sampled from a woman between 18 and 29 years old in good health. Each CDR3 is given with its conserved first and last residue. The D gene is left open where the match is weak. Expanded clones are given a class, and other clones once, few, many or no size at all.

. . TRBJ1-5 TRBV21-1 CASSKSAGRSPQHF TGTGCCAGCAGCAAATCGGCAGGGAGGTCGCCCCAGCATTTT
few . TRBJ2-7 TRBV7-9 CASSLEGRSYEQYF TGTGCCAGCAGCTTAGAGGGCCGTTCCTACGAGCAGTACTTC
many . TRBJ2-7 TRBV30 CAWVRSYEQYF TGTGCCTGGGTTCGCTCCTACGAGCAGTACTTC
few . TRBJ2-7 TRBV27 CASSLFGEQYF TGTGCCAGCAGTTTATTCGGCGAGCAGTACTTC
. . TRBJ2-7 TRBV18 CASSPREKDYEQYF TGTGCCAGCTCTCCACGAGAGAAGGACTACGAGCAGTACTTC
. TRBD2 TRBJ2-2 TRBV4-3 CASSQEVAGVLGELFF TGCGCCAGCAGCCAAGAAGTAGCGGGAGTGCTCGGGGAGCTGTTTTTT
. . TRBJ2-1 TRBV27 CASRPIESSYNEQFF TGTGCCAGCAGACCTATTGAATCCTCCTACAATGAGCAGTTCTTC
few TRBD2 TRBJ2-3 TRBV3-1 CASSQCKRLAGEDTQYF TGTGCCAGCAGCCAATGTAAAAGACTAGCGGGAGAGGATACGCAGTATTTT
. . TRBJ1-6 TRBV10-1 CASSESRGNSPLHF TGCGCCAGCAGTGAGTCGCGGGGGAATTCACCCCTCCACTTT
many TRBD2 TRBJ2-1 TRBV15 CATSRDAGDYNEQFF TGTGCCACCAGCAGAGATGCGGGAGACTACAATGAGCAGTTCTTC
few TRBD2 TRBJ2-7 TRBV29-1 CSVAAGSSYEQYF TGCAGCGTTGCAGCGGGGTCCTCCTACGAGCAGTACTTC
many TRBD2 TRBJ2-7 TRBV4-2 CASSQEPTSGLEAYEQYF TGTGCCAGCAGCCAAGAGCCAACTAGCGGCCTCGAAGCATACGAGCAGTACTTC
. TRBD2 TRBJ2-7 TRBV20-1 CSATKPGLAGTYEQYF TGCAGTGCAACCAAACCGGGACTAGCGGGGACCTACGAGCAGTACTTC
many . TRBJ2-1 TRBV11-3 CASSGTGFNEQFF TGTGCCAGCAGCGGAACAGGCTTCAATGAGCAGTTCTTC
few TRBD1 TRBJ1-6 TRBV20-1 CSATGQSSYNSPLHF TGCAGTGCTACGGGACAGAGCTCCTATAATTCACCCCTCCACTTT
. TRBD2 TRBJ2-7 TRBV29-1 CSVVGLAVSYEQYF TGCAGCGTTGTTGGACTAGCGGTTTCCTACGAGCAGTACTTC
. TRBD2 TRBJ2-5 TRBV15 CATSNLRGAGMETQYF TGTGCCACCAGCAACCTACGTGGAGCGGGGATGGAGACCCAGTACTTC
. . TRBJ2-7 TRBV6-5 CASSLVGGGPYEQYF TGTGCCAGCAGTTTAGTTGGCGGGGGCCCCTACGAGCAGTACTTC
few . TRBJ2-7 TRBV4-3 CASSSVRGSYEQYF TGCGCCAGCAGCTCAGTCCGGGGGAGCTACGAGCAGTACTTC
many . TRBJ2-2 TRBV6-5 CASSYGTAGGELFF TGTGCCAGCAGTTACGGAACCGCGGGCGGGGAGCTGTTTTTT
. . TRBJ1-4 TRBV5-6 CASSFSGEKLFF TGTGCCAGCAGTTTTAGCGGGGAAAAACTGTTTTTT
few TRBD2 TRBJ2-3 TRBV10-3 CAIREAGTDTQYF TGTGCCATCAGAGAAGCGGGAACAGATACGCAGTATTTT
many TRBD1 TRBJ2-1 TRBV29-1 CSVAGGEVYNEQFF TGCAGCGTTGCAGGGGGCGAGGTTTACAATGAGCAGTTCTTC
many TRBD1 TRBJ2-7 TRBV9 CASSEKTGGYEQYF TGTGCCAGCAGCGAAAAGACAGGGGGCTACGAGCAGTACTTC
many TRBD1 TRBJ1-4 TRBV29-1 CSAWVRDRSNEKLFF TGCAGCGCCTGGGTGCGGGACAGAAGTAATGAAAAACTGTTTTTT
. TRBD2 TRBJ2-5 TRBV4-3 CASSQVYPGVAGGPGETQYF TGCGCCAGCAGCCAAGTTTATCCGGGTGTAGCGGGAGGGCCAGGGGAGACCCAGTACTTC
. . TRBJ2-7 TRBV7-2 CASSGASDLGREQYF TGTGCCAGCAGCGGGGCTAGCGATCTAGGTAGGGAGCAGTACTTC
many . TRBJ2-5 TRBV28 CASSLSRTVGGETQYF TGTGCCAGCAGTTTATCTAGGACAGTGGGGGGAGAGACCCAGTACTTC
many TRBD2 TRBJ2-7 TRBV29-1 CSVATSVRPYEQYF TGCAGCGTCGCCACTAGCGTCAGACCCTACGAGCAGTACTTC
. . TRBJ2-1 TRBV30 CAHWQGSVWNEQFF TGTGCGCACTGGCAGGGTTCCGTCTGGAATGAGCAGTTCTTC
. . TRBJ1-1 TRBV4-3 CASSQDRGFMNTEAFF TGCGCCAGCAGCCAAGACCGGGGCTTCATGAACACTGAAGCTTTCTTT
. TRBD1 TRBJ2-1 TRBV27 CASSKPGQEQFF TGTGCCAGCAGTAAACCGGGACAGGAGCAGTTCTTC
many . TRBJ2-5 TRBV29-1 CSARRVGRQETQYF TGCAGCGCCAGAAGAGTGGGGCGCCAAGAGACCCAGTACTTC
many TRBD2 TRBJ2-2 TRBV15 CATSLSGTHTGELFF TGTGCCACCAGCCTTAGCGGGACGCACACCGGGGAGCTGTTTTTT
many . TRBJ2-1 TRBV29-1 CSVEGQGVEQFF TGCAGCGTTGAGGGGCAGGGCGTGGAGCAGTTCTTC
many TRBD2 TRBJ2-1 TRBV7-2 CASSLGLAGYEQFF TGTGCCAGCAGCTTAGGACTAGCGGGTTATGAGCAGTTCTTC
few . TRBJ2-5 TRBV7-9 CASSPYPGTQETQYF TGTGCCAGCAGCCCATACCCCGGGACCCAAGAGACCCAGTACTTC
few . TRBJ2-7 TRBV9 CASSGGTPSEQYF TGTGCCAGCAGCGGCGGGACTCCATCCGAGCAGTACTTC
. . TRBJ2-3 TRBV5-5 CAIGPGLGADTQYF TGTGCCATCGGCCCCGGGCTGGGGGCTGATACGCAGTATTTT